This passage covers 18 T cell receptor beta chains from one sample sequenced in a study of T cell responses to AZD1222 COVID-19 vaccine. Clones were read by immunoSEQ multiplex PCR, and TCRdb kept only the in-frame ones, dropping some. The sample comprises around 91,000 clones, approximately 91% of which are singletons, and about 9% rests with the top ten. Sequences were derived from peripheral blood, sampled 28 days after the second AZD1222 dose. These receptors all come from an adult who received the AZD1222 COVID-19 vaccine.

This clone was detected once. The chain combines TRBV3-1 (or the pseudogene TRBV3-2) with TRBJ2-7; D not resolved. V dropped 3 bases and J dropped 2 bases, with 20 bases sitting between them. The CDR3 is 17 residues long. CDR1 and CDR2 (germline): LGHDT, YNNKEL (reference sequence). The CDR3 DNA reads as TGTGCCAGCAGCCATGGGCCCCCCGCCCTTATAACCTACGAGCAGTACTTC. It yields the protein CASSHGPPALITYEQYF.

The V gene is TRBV5-6, the J gene TRBJ2-1; D is possibly TRBD2 (6 bases). From germline, CDR1 is SGHDT and CDR2 YYEEEE. This CDR3 region has 15 residues. Trimming removed 4 bases from V and 1 base from J, with 12 bases in between. The DNA of the CDR3 is TGTGCCAGCAGCCGGGGGACGGATTCCTACAATGAGCAGTTCTTC. It encodes CASSRGTDSYNEQFF.

The chain uses TRBV18 and TRBJ1-5, with 9 bases identical to TRBD1. Trimming at V came to 6 bases and at J to 3 bases, leaving 6 bases not matched to a gene. Per germline, CDR1 KGHSH and CDR2 LQKENI. CDR3 length equals 15 residues. For the CDR3, the DNA is TGTGCCAGCTCCGGAGGGACAGGGAACAATCAGCCCCAGCATTTT. Protein: CASSGGTGNNQPQHF. Based on the CDR3 plus reference TRBV18 and TRBJ1-5, the full variable domain is NAGVMQNPRHLVRRRGQEARLRCSPMKGHSHVYWYRQLPEEGLKFMVYLQKENIIDESGMPKERFSAEFPKEGPSILRIQQVVRGDSAAYFCASSGGTGNNQPQHFGDGTRLSIL.

The chain uses TRBV6-5 and TRBJ1-1, with unresolved D. Trimming pared 5 bases from V and 5 bases from J, leaving 15 bases between. Germline CDR1 reads MNHEY; CDR2 reads SVGAGI. The CDR3 extends over 14 amino acids. The CDR3 spells CASSQRAMGTEAFF. The DNA for the CDR3 is TGTGCCAGCAGTCAGAGGGCCATGGGAACTGAAGCTTTCTTT.

V and J are TRBV28 and TRBJ1-1, with 8 bases aligning to TRBD1. V lost 5 bases to trimming and J lost 1 base; unmatched junction nucleotides: 6. The length of the CDR3 is 15 residues. CDR1 is MDHEN and CDR2 is SYDVKM in the germline V gene. This chain's CDR3 is CASSTPTGENTEAFF. The CDR3 DNA reads as TGTGCCAGCAGTACCCCGACAGGGGAGAACACTGAAGCTTTCTTT. Full variable domain (remainder filled in from reference TRBV28 and TRBJ1-1): DVKVTQSSRYLVKRTGEKVFLECVQDMDHENMFWYRQDPGLGLRLIYFSYDVKMKEKGDIPEGYSVSREKKERFSLILESASTNQTSMYLCASSTPTGENTEAFFGQGTRLTVV.

The V and J genes are TRBV29-1 and TRBJ2-1, with TRBD1 matching over 11 bases. Per the germline V gene, CDR1 is SQVTM and CDR2 is ANQGSEA. Trimming took 7 bases from V and 5 from J; bases not matched to a gene: 13. The CDR3 is 16 amino acids. The CDR3 here is CSAVTLSGQGDNEQFF. In DNA form, the CDR3 reads TGCAGCGCCGTCACTTTATCGGGACAGGGGGACAATGAGCAGTTCTTC.

V gene TRBV6-2 or TRBV6-3 combines with J gene TRBJ1-4; possibly TRBD1 for D (6 bases). The germline V and J ends were trimmed by 3 bases and 0 bases, with 17 bases remaining between them. There are 18 residues in the CDR3. Germline CDR1 MNHEY, CDR2 SVGEGT. CDR3 sequence: CASSYEQGKTATNEKLFF. The CDR3 DNA reads as TGTGCCAGCAGTTATGAACAGGGAAAAACAGCAACTAATGAAAAACTGTTTTTT.

The V gene is TRBV10-2, the J gene TRBJ2-5; 7 nucleotides line up with TRBD2. J gave up 1 base and V 3 bases, and 8 bases lay outside the gene matches. CDR3 size: 16 residues. Germline V CDR1 and CDR2: WSHSY, SAAADI. The CDR3 loop is CASSDPGGPAQETQYF. CDR3 sequence (DNA): TGCGCCAGCAGTGACCCGGGGGGACCGGCCCAAGAGACCCAGTACTTC.

The V and J genes are TRBV5-1 and TRBJ2-5, with D possibly matching TRBD1 (6 bases). CDR1 is SGHRS and CDR2 is YFSETQ in the germline V gene. The CDR3 has 17 amino acids. V was clipped by 0 bases and J by 7 bases, with 22 bases between them. The CDR3 bases are TGCGCCAGCAGCTTGGCCGTTGACAACAGGGCCTTAGTGACCCAGTACTTC. Its translation: CASSLAVDNRALVTQYF. Using reference TRBV5-1 and TRBJ2-5 for the parts outside the CDR3, the full variable domain is KAGVTQTPRYLIKTRGQQVTLSCSPISGHRSVSWYQQTPGQGLQFLFEYFSETQRNKGNFPGRFSGRQFSNSRSEMNVSTLELGDSALYLCASSLAVDNRALVTQYFGPGTRLLVL.

V and J are TRBV19 and TRBJ2-1; D possibly matches TRBD1 or TRBD2 (6 bases each). The CDR3 extends over 14 amino acids. Deletions cut 1 base from V and 8 bases from J, with 12 bases between. Germline V gene lookup returns CDR1 LNHDA and CDR2 SQIVND (reference sequence). CDR3 DNA sequence: TGTGCCAGTAGTATAGTCGGAGGGACATATGAGCAGTTCTTC. Translated, it gives CASSIVGGTYEQFF. The whole variable domain, filled in from reference TRBV19 and TRBJ2-1, reads DGGITQSPKYLFRKEGQNVTLSCEQNLNHDAMYWYRQDPGQGLRLIYYSQIVNDFQKGDIAEGYSVSREKKESFPLTVTSAQKNPTAFYLCASSIVGGTYEQFFGPGTRLTVL.

The V gene is TRBV18, the J gene TRBJ1-5; TRBD1 might be the D (5 bases). The V end lost 4 bases, the J end lost 2 bases, and 12 bases lay between the germline ends. The germline gives CDR1 KGHSH, CDR2 LQKENI. The CDR3 has 15 residues. CDR3 region: CASSRSGFGNQPQHF. The CDR3 region has the DNA TGTGCCAGCTCACGCTCAGGGTTTGGCAATCAGCCCCAGCATTTT.

The rearrangement joins TRBV6-2 or TRBV6-3 to TRBJ2-3; TRBD1 might be the D (6 bases). The germline V and J ends were trimmed by 2 bases and 7 bases, with 16 bases remaining between them. Germline V gene lookup returns CDR1 MNHEY and CDR2 SVGEGT. CDR3 length equals 15 residues. The CDR3 sequence: CASSYPGQGMHTQYF. CDR3 coding DNA: TGTGCCAGCAGTTACCCCGGGCAGGGGATGCATACGCAGTATTTT.

The gene calls are TRBV5-1 and TRBJ1-4, with 8 bases matching TRBD1. Trimming cost V 0 bases and J 0 bases; bases outside gene matches: 4. CDR1 and CDR2 (germline): SGHRS, YFSETQ. The length of the CDR3 is 17 residues. This chain's CDR3 is CASSLGTGRTTNEKLFF. The CDR3 DNA reads TGCGCCAGCAGCTTGGGGACAGGGAGGACAACTAATGAAAAACTGTTTTTT.

The chain links TRBV7-8 to TRBJ1-5; D remains ambiguous. Germline V gene sequence: CDR1 SGHVS, CDR2 FQNEAQ. The V gene lost 4 bases and the J gene lost 2 bases, with 12 bases spanning the gap. The CDR3 contains 15 residues. The CDR3 protein is CASSSTPGRNQPQHF. In DNA, the CDR3 is TGTGCCAGCAGCTCGACGCCCGGACGCAATCAGCCCCAGCATTTT.

The chain joins TRBV28 to TRBJ1-2; possibly TRBD1 for D (6 bases). CDR3 length equals 14 residues. V gave up 5 bases and J gave up 8 bases, with 18 bases separating them. CDR1 MDHEN and CDR2 SYDVKM come from the germline V gene. The CDR3 sequence: CASSPLYRETGYTF. The CDR3 nucleotides read TGTGCCAGCAGTCCGCTTTACAGGGAGACCGGCTACACCTTC.

The chain uses TRBV28 and TRBJ1-5; TRBD1 is a possible D gene (5 bases). V lost 3 bases and J 5 bases, leaving 26 bases between the germline ends. The CDR3 runs 19 residues. CDR1 and CDR2 from the germline V gene are MDHEN and SYDVKM. The CDR3 protein is CASSFGVGGGSWFDQPQHF. The CDR3, as DNA: TGTGCCAGCAGTTTCGGGGTCGGGGGTGGTAGTTGGTTTGATCAGCCCCAGCATTTT.

This chain joins TRBV6-5 and TRBJ2-5; tentatively, D is TRBD1 (5 bases). CDR3 length equals 13 residues. Trimming shortened V by 7 bases and J by 4 bases, and 13 bases separated the two germline ends. Germline V gene sequence: CDR1 MNHEY, CDR2 SVGAGI. The CDR3 here is CASNPGMPETQYF. The DNA for the CDR3 is TGTGCCAGCAACCCAGGGATGCCAGAGACCCAGTACTTC.

This chain links TRBV7-2 with TRBJ2-7; no reliable D call. Germline CDR1 reads SGHTA; CDR2 reads FQGNSA. The CDR3 loop spans 13 amino acids. Trimming took off 5 bases at V and 0 bases at J, with 8 bases between the two ends. The CDR3 DNA is TGTGCCAGCAGCGAATCCCTCTCCTACGAGCAGTACTTC. Translating it yields CASSESLSYEQYF.